This TCR beta chain derives from a study of shared clonotypes between healthy human individuals. The CDR3 has 15 residues. The ends were cut back, 3 bases at V and 2 bases at J, with 13 bases in the middle. CDR1 is MDHEN, CDR2 SYDVKM, per germline. Broader study findings: The low donor count limited represented genetic and exposure-history diversity.

Clones were sequenced by immunoSEQ multiplex PCR, and TCRdb holds only the in-frame ones, with some missing. This sample carries about 1 million clones, about 75% of them seen once, and the ten largest clones take approximately 1.5%. In its sample, this clone was seen a few times. No antigen is known for it. The sequencing sample was made of memory CD4+ T cells sorted from blood. Subset reported: CD45RA-negative fraction. The sequence was collected from a man between 18 and 29 years old in good health. J is TRBJ2-5 and V is TRBV28; D is possibly TRBD2 (5 bases). The CDR3 DNA follows: TGTGCCAGCAGTTTGACCGGGGTGAAACAAGAGACCCAGTACTTC. It yields the protein CASSLTGVKQETQYF.